The TCR beta chain under discussion was sequenced for a study of blood T cell repertoires in COVID-19. The CDR3 runs 16 residues. The V and J ends lost 10 bases and 7 bases respectively, with 26 bases between them. CDR1 and CDR2 (germline): MRHNA, SNTAGT. Some clones are missing from TCRdb's copy, which holds only in-frame ones; the method was immunoSEQ multiplex PCR. The sample records 300,000 to 400,000 clones, roughly 90% being singletons. V and J are TRBV6-4 and TRBJ2-1; maybe TRBD2 (7 bases). The receptor comes from a man aged 25-45 years with COVID-19, enrolled during active disease. Specimen: peripheral blood. The CDR3 region is CATSVAGASFRNEQFF. The CDR3 DNA follows: TGTGCCACCTCCGTGGCGGGGGCCAGTTTTCGGAATGAGCAGTTCTTC.